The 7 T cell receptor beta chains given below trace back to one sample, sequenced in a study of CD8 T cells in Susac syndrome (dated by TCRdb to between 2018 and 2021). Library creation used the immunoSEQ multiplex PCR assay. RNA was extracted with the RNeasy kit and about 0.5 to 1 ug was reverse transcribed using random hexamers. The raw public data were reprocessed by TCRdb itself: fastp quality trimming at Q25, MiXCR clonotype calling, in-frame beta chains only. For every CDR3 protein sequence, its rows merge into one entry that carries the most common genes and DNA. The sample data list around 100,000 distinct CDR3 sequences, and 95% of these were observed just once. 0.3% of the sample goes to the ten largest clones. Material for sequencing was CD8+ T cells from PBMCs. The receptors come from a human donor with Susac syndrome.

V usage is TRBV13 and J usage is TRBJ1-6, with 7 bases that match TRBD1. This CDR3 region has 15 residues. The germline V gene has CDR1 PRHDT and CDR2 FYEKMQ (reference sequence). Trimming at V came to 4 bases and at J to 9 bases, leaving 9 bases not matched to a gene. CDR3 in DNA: TGTGCCAGCAGCTCTACAGGGGCATCAGGTTCACCCCTCCACTTT. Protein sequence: CASSSTGASGSPLHF.

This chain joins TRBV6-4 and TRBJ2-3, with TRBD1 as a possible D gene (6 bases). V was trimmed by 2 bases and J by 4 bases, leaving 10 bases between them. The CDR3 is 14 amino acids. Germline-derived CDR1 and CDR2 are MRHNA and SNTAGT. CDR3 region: CASSDKGDADTQYF. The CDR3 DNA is TGTGCCAGCAGTGACAAGGGGGATGCAGATACGCAGTATTTT.

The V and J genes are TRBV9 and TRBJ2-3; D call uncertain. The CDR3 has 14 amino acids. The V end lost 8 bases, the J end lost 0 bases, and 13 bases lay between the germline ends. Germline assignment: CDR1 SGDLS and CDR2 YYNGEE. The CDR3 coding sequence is TGTGCCAGTGGCAAGCCGATTAGCACAGATACGCAGTATTTT. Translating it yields CASGKPISTDTQYF. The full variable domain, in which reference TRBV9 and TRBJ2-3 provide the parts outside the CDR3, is DSGVTQTPKHLITATGQRVTLRCSPRSGDLSVYWYQQSLDQGLQFLIQYYNGEERAKGNILERFSAQQFPDLHSELNLSSLELGDSALYFCASGKPISTDTQYFGPGTRLTVL.

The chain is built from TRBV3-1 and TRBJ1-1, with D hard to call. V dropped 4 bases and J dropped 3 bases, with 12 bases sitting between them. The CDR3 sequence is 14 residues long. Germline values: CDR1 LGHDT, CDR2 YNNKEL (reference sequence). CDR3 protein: CASSPFGRDTEAFF. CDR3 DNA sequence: TGTGCCAGCAGCCCATTTGGTCGGGACACTGAAGCTTTCTTT.

The CDR3 sequence: CASSVEGGSADTQYF. CDR3 DNA sequence: TGTGCCAGCAGCGTAGAGGGCGGGAGCGCAGATACGCAGTATTTT. This chain links TRBV9 with TRBJ2-3; TRBD2 agrees at 7 bases. V gave up 0 bases and J gave up 4 bases; unmatched junction bases: 5. CDR3 length: 15 residues. Germline V lookup: CDR1 SGDLS, CDR2 YYNGEE.

The CDR3 region has the DNA TGCAGCGTTGTAAACAGCAATACGCAGTATTTT. It translates to CSVVNSNTQYF. The chain employs TRBV29-1 and TRBJ2-3; D unclear. The CDR3 runs 11 residues. Trimming removed 4 bases from V and 7 bases from J, with 9 bases in between. The germline V gene has CDR1 SQVTM and CDR2 ANQGSEA.

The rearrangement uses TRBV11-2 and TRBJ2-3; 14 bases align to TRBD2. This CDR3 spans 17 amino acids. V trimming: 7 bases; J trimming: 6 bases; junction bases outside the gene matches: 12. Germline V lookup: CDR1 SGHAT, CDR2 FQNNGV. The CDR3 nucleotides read TGTGCCAGCATGTCAAGAGGACTAGCGGGAGGACGGGATACGCAGTATTTT. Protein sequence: CASMSRGLAGGRDTQYF.